This TCR beta chain was obtained from a study of T cell changes during pregnancy in multiple sclerosis. Sequenced by immunoSEQ multiplex PCR; TCRdb stores in-frame clones only, minus some. The sample shows about 64,000 clones, roughly 88% of them seen only once. J lost 3 bases, V lost 3 bases, and 4 bases had no gene match. This CDR3 spans 14 amino acids. Germline assignment: CDR1 KGHSH and CDR2 LQKENI. This specimen consisted of peripheral blood, obtained in the second trimester of pregnancy. This receptor was taken from a female donor in good health, enrolled as a control in a pregnancy study. J is TRBJ2-7 and V is TRBV18; 8 bases map to TRBD1. Written as DNA, the CDR3 is TGTGCCAGCTCACCCCCGACAGGGGTCTACGAGCAGTACTTC. Protein sequence: CASSPPTGVYEQYF. The full variable domain, its missing parts supplied by reference TRBV18 and TRBJ2-7, is NAGVMQNPRHLVRRRGQEARLRCSPMKGHSHVYWYRQLPEEGLKFMVYLQKENIIDESGMPKERFSAEFPKEGPSILRIQQVVRGDSAAYFCASSPPTGVYEQYFGPGTRLTVT.